The 31 T cell receptor beta chains below all came from one sample that was sequenced in a study of cytomegalovirus exposure and HLA in healthy donors. PCR used 60 Vbeta primers and 13 Jbeta primers. Libraries were prepared by immunoSEQ multiplex PCR; TCRdb keeps only in-frame clonotypes and omits some of them. The data hold fewer than 250,000 clones, with approximately 81% observed a single time. Material for sequencing was PBMCs. The receptor source for this set is a human donor in good health.

This clone was found once. The V gene is TRBV4-2, the J gene TRBJ2-1; 11 bases line up with TRBD2. The CDR3 has 16 amino acids. V was pared by 4 bases and J by 1 base, with 3 bases of the junction left unmatched. CDR1 and CDR2 (germline): LGHNA, YNFKEQ. The CDR3 reads CASSPWTSGSYNEQFF. The CDR3 bases are TGTGCCAGCAGCCCCTGGACTAGCGGGTCCTACAATGAGCAGTTCTTC.

This clone was observed a single time. The chain links TRBV7-9 to TRBJ1-1, with D hard to call. V was pared by 5 bases and J by 8 bases, with 15 bases between. From germline, CDR1 is SEHNR and CDR2 FQNEAQ (reference sequence). CDR3 length equals 13 residues. CDR3 loop: CASSRALVTEAFF. For the CDR3, the DNA is TGTGCCAGCAGCCGTGCTTTGGTGACAGAAGCTTTCTTT.

The genes are TRBV12-5 and TRBJ1-1, with unresolved D. CDR1 is LGHNT and CDR2 is FRNRAP in the germline V gene. CDR3 length equals 18 residues. V was clipped by 0 bases and J by 4 bases, with 21 bases between them. The CDR3 loop reads CASGLVLGVTRNGTEAFF. The CDR3 DNA reads TGTGCTAGTGGTTTGGTATTGGGAGTAACGAGGAATGGCACTGAAGCTTTCTTT. Full variable domain (missing parts from reference TRBV12-5 and TRBJ1-1): DARVTQTPRHKVTEMGQEVTMRCQPILGHNTVFWYRQTMMQGLELLAYFRNRAPLDDSGMPKDRFSAEMPDATLATLKIQPSEPRDSAVYFCASGLVLGVTRNGTEAFFGQGTRLTVV.

V usage is TRBV6-1 and J usage is TRBJ2-3; maybe TRBD2 (6 bases). The CDR3 contains 14 residues. Germline assignment: CDR1 MNHNS and CDR2 SASEGT. The V and J ends lost 6 bases and 2 bases respectively, with 12 bases between them. The CDR3 protein is CASRRAGFTDTQYF. CDR3 sequence (DNA): TGTGCCAGCAGACGGGCGGGGTTCACAGATACGCAGTATTTT.

In DNA form, the CDR3 reads TGTGCCAGCAGTTTATGGCTAGCAGATACGCAGTATTTT. Its protein is CASSLWLADTQYF. The chain is built from TRBV27 and TRBJ2-3, with D unclear. Germline CDR1 MNHEY, CDR2 SMNVEV (reference sequence). This CDR3 is 13 amino acids long. Trimming stripped 1 base from V and 4 bases from J, with 6 bases between.

The chain joins TRBV2 to TRBJ1-2, with D maybe TRBD1 (6 bases). V gave up 3 bases and J gave up 0 bases, with 17 bases separating them. Germline V gives CDR1 SNHLY, CDR2 FYNNEI. This CDR3 is 17 amino acids long. The CDR3 DNA follows: TGTGCCAGCAGTGATGCGGGGGGCGCAAGTTCTAACTATGGCTACACCTTC. This sequence encodes CASSDAGGASSNYGYTF. Complete variable domain (other parts from reference TRBV2 and TRBJ1-2): EPEVTQTPSHQVTQMGQEVILRCVPISNHLYFYWYRQILGQKVEFLVSFYNNEISEKSEIFDDQFSVERPDGSNFTLKIRSTKLEDSAMYFCASSDAGGASSNYGYTFGSGTRLTVV.

The V and J genes are TRBV4-2 and TRBJ1-5; D is uncertain. CDR1 is LGHNA, CDR2 YNFKEQ, per germline. The CDR3 loop spans 17 amino acids. V shed 0 bases and J shed 2 bases, with 14 bases lying between them. The CDR3 sequence is CASSQERGGRGNQPQHF. Written as DNA, the CDR3 is TGTGCCAGCAGCCAAGAGAGAGGAGGGCGAGGCAATCAGCCCCAGCATTTT.

V usage is TRBV30 and J usage is TRBJ1-5; D not resolved. The CDR3 contains 14 residues. Per the germline V gene, CDR1 is GTSNPN and CDR2 is SVGIG (reference sequence). V lost 1 base and J 0 bases, leaving 7 bases between the germline ends. For the CDR3, the DNA is TGTGCCTGGAGTGCAGGATATAGCAATCAGCCCCAGCATTTT. This encodes CAWSAGYSNQPQHF. Combining the CDR3 with reference TRBV30 and TRBJ1-5 gives the whole variable domain SQTIHQWPATLVQPVGSPLSLECTVEGTSNPNLYWYRQAAGRGLQLLFYSVGIGQISSEVPQNLSASRPQDRQFILSSKKLLLSDSGFYLCAWSAGYSNQPQHFGDGTRLSIL.

This chain connects TRBV28 to TRBJ2-7; the D gene is possibly TRBD1 (5 bases). Germline CDR1 reads MDHEN; CDR2 reads SYDVKM. Trimming shortened V by 3 bases and J by 5 bases, and 11 bases separated the two germline ends. The CDR3 covers 13 residues. DNA of the CDR3: TGTGCCAGCAGTTTCAGGGTTGGCAACGAGCAGTACTTC. It yields the protein CASSFRVGNEQYF.

A note on this clone: The same CDR3 arises from other DNA sequences in this sample as well. This rearrangement joins TRBV7-9 to TRBJ2-7; D is possibly TRBD1 (6 bases). Germline CDR1 and CDR2: SEHNR and FQNEAQ (reference sequence). Between the trimmed V and J ends, which lost 3 bases and 4 bases, there was a span of 7 bases. This CDR3 spans 12 amino acids. DNA of the CDR3: TGTGCCAGCAGCTTGCAGGGGTACGAGCAGTACTTC. Translation: CASSLQGYEQYF.

The genes are TRBV7-2 and TRBJ2-7, with 7 nucleotides matching TRBD1. Trimming took 2 bases from V and 1 from J; bases not matched to a gene: 2. The CDR3 covers 14 residues. Per the germline V gene, CDR1 is SGHTA and CDR2 is FQGNSA. CDR3: CASSLKTGSYEQYF. In nucleotides, the CDR3 is TGTGCCAGCAGCTTAAAGACAGGGTCCTACGAGCAGTACTTC.

This chain connects TRBV6-5 to TRBJ1-1; no reliable D call. Germline lookup yields CDR1 MNHEY and CDR2 SVGAGI. This CDR3 is 13 amino acids long. Between the trimmed V and J ends, which lost 6 bases and 5 bases, there was a span of 13 bases. CDR3 sequence reads: CASSATVTTEAFF. CDR3 sequence (DNA): TGTGCCAGCAGCGCAACAGTTACGACTGAAGCTTTCTTT.

The chain links TRBV4-1 to TRBJ2-3, with unresolved D. The germline V gene encodes CDR1 MGHRA and CDR2 YSYEKL. This CDR3 comprises 14 residues. V was pared by 0 bases and J by 1 base, with 5 bases between. Written as DNA, the CDR3 is TGCGCCAGCAGCCAAGACCGGGGCACAGATACGCAGTATTTT. Translation gives CASSQDRGTDTQYF.

V gene TRBV7-2 combines with J gene TRBJ2-4; D perhaps matches TRBD1 (6 bases). The length of the CDR3 is 13 residues. V gave up 6 bases and J gave up 6 bases, with 12 bases separating them. The germline CDR1 and CDR2 sequences are SGHTA and FQGNSA. This CDR3 is CASRMIQGNIQYF. As DNA, the CDR3 is TGTGCCAGCAGGATGATACAGGGAAACATTCAGTACTTC.

The chain employs TRBV10-3 and TRBJ1-2; a weak D match, TRBD1 (6 bases). This CDR3 contains 15 residues. V lost 0 bases and J lost 6, with 14 bases in between. Germline V lookup: CDR1 ENHRY, CDR2 SYGVKD. The CDR3 sequence: CAISESVRGRDGYTF. The DNA of the CDR3 is TGTGCCATCAGTGAGTCTGTCAGGGGAAGGGATGGCTACACCTTC.

The CDR3 DNA reads TGTGCCAGCAGTTACTCGTACGGTACCGCATCTGGTACGCAGTATTTT. Its translation: CASSYSYGTASGTQYF. This chain links TRBV6-6 with TRBJ2-3; D call uncertain. Germline-derived CDR1 and CDR2 are MNHNY and SVGAGI (reference sequence). Between the trimmed V and J ends, which lost 0 bases and 8 bases, there was a span of 18 bases. The CDR3 has 16 residues.

The V call is TRBV19, the J call TRBJ1-1; TRBD1 matches at 8 bases. J gave up 0 bases and V 4 bases, and 1 base lay outside the gene matches. The CDR3 loop spans 14 amino acids. Germline V gene lookup returns CDR1 LNHDA and CDR2 SQIVND (reference sequence). CDR3 coding DNA: TGTGCCAGTAGTACGGGACAGGTGAACACTGAAGCTTTCTTT. Translated, it gives CASSTGQVNTEAFF.

V and J are TRBV28 and TRBJ2-7; D gene unclear. Trimming shortened V by 3 bases and J by 1 base, and 10 bases separated the two germline ends. Germline assignment: CDR1 MDHEN and CDR2 SYDVKM. This CDR3 has 14 residues. CDR3 DNA: TGTGCCAGCAGTTTCGAGACTCATTCCTACGAGCAGTACTTC. Residues: CASSFETHSYEQYF.

The chain joins TRBV5-1 to TRBJ2-7, with D possibly matching TRBD1 (6 bases). V was shortened by 0 bases and J by 5 bases, with 15 bases between the two germline ends. Germline V CDR1 and CDR2: SGHRS, YFSETQ. CDR3 length: 15 residues. The CDR3 spells CASSLESGQYHEQYF. The CDR3 bases are TGCGCCAGCAGCTTGGAGTCCGGACAGTACCACGAGCAGTACTTC.

This clone was detected a few times. V is TRBV19 and J is TRBJ2-3; TRBD2 matches 9 bases. The CDR3 has 15 residues. Trimming removed 2 bases from V and 9 bases from J; junction bases left unmatched: 9. Germline V gives CDR1 LNHDA, CDR2 SQIVND (reference sequence). The DNA of the CDR3 is TGTGCCAGTAGTATACCTAGCGGGACCATAGGCACGCAGTATTTT. Protein product: CASSIPSGTIGTQYF.

The genes are TRBV7-9 and TRBJ1-1, with 8 positions matching TRBD1. J gave up 6 bases and V 3 bases, and 6 bases lay outside the gene matches. CDR3 length equals 14 residues. The germline gives CDR1 SEHNR, CDR2 FQNEAQ (reference sequence). The chain's CDR3 is CASSFLQGGAEAFF. CDR3 nucleotide sequence: TGTGCCAGCAGCTTTCTACAGGGGGGGGCTGAAGCTTTCTTT.

This chain links TRBV4-1 with TRBJ2-5, with D tentatively TRBD2 (5 bases). The end of the DNA aligns better with TRBJ2-7, so the J call may be wrong. The CDR3 contains 16 residues. The V gene's germline CDR1 is MGHRA and CDR2 YSYEKL. CDR3 nucleotide sequence: TGCGCCAGCAGCCAAGATCTAGTAAGGGAGCTCTACGAGCAGTACTTC. Translated, it gives CASSQDLVRELYEQYF.

This clone was seen once. The chain employs TRBV10-3 and TRBJ1-2; TRBD1 matches at 9 bases. CDR1 ENHRY and CDR2 SYGVKD come from the germline V gene. V lost 0 bases, J lost 4 bases, and 9 bases stayed unmatched. CDR3 length: 17 amino acids. CDR3 bases: TGTGCCATCAGTGAGTCCCGGGACAGGGTTCAAGGCTATGGCTACACCTTC. Translating it yields CAISESRDRVQGYGYTF.

The chain employs TRBV28 and TRBJ2-5, with D possibly TRBD2 on 5 matching bases. V was clipped by 4 bases and J by 11 bases, with 20 bases between them. Germline V gene sequence: CDR1 MDHEN, CDR2 SYDVKM. This CDR3 has 14 residues. The DNA for the CDR3 is TGTGCCAGCAGTTACTCGATGCCCCCTTGGGAGCAGTACTTC. This translates into CASSYSMPPWEQYF.

The J gene is TRBJ2-7, the V gene TRBV11-3, with TRBD2 identical over 9 bases. Germline assignment: CDR1 SGHNT and CDR2 YENEEA. CDR3 length: 13 amino acids. The trim removed 8 bases at V and 2 bases at J, leaving 4 bases unmatched. The CDR3 sequence is CASSLAGTYEQYF. For the CDR3, the DNA is TGTGCCAGCTCACTAGCGGGCACCTACGAGCAGTACTTC.

The chain recombines TRBV7-2 with TRBJ2-1; tentative D call: TRBD2 (5 bases). Trimming stripped 1 base from V and 9 bases from J, with 16 bases between. CDR1 SGHTA and CDR2 FQGNSA come from the germline V gene. This CDR3 comprises 15 residues. In DNA form, the CDR3 reads TGTGCCAGCAGCTTAGAGGTAGCCAGTCGGGGTGAGCAGTTCTTC. Translation gives CASSLEVASRGEQFF.

The chain links TRBV7-3 to TRBJ1-2; 10 bases map to TRBD1. Unmatched junction bases numbered 10, after V lost 0 bases and J lost 3 bases. Germline loops: CDR1 SGHTA, CDR2 FQGTGA. This CDR3 spans 18 amino acids. Here the CDR3 reads CASSLTYRDRGYHYGYTF. As DNA, the CDR3 is TGTGCCAGCAGCTTAACGTACCGGGACAGGGGATATCACTATGGCTACACCTTC.

This clone was observed a single time. This chain joins TRBV27 and TRBJ2-5; tentative D call: TRBD1 (6 bases). CDR1 is MNHEY, CDR2 SMNVEV, per germline (reference sequence). The length of the CDR3 is 18 residues. Trimming shortened V by 0 bases and J by 4 bases, and 21 bases separated the two germline ends. CDR3 sequence (DNA): TGTGCCAGCAGTTTATCGCTGGGGGCCCTACTCGCGGGAGAGACCCAGTACTTC. It translates to CASSLSLGALLAGETQYF.

This clone was counted a single time. The genes are TRBV5-1 and TRBJ1-1; maybe TRBD1 (5 bases). Germline assignment: CDR1 SGHRS and CDR2 YFSETQ. The V gene lost 3 bases and the J gene lost 7 bases, with 19 bases spanning the gap. The CDR3 is made up of 15 amino acids. The DNA of the CDR3 is TGCGCCAGCAGCTCGATCCAGGGCCGGGGGGGTGAAGCTTTCTTT. This sequence encodes CASSSIQGRGGEAFF.

The rearrangement links TRBV6-1 to TRBJ1-4; 9 nucleotides match TRBD1. This CDR3 contains 19 residues. The V gene end was trimmed by 1 base and the J gene end by 8 bases; junction bases not matched to a gene: 17. From germline, CDR1 is MNHNS and CDR2 SASEGT. CDR3 in amino acids: CASSEEPGQGFVGKEKLFF. The CDR3 DNA sequence: TGTGCCAGCAGTGAAGAGCCGGGACAGGGTTTTGTCGGAAAGGAAAAACTGTTTTTT.

J is TRBJ2-1 and V is TRBV28, with 12 bases identical to TRBD2. This CDR3 has 15 amino acids. The trim removed 6 bases at V and 6 bases at J, leaving 6 bases unmatched. Germline values: CDR1 MDHEN, CDR2 SYDVKM. CDR3 coding DNA: TGTGCCAGCAGCACACCGGGACTAGCGGGCAATGAGCAGTTCTTC. This encodes CASSTPGLAGNEQFF.